This T cell receptor (beta chain) was observed in a study of cytotoxic CD8 clonotypes in ibrutinib-treated CLL. Study-level information: Collecting the response samples happened after a median around twelve months of treatment, with a range of 6 to 36.

TCRdb's table, derived via immunoSEQ multiplex PCR, lists solely in-frame clones and lacks some. The data hold approximately 70,000 clones, with 80% observed a single time. The V end was cut by 6 bases, the J end by 5 bases, with 7 bases between. The V gene's germline CDR1 is SNHLY and CDR2 FYNNEI. The CDR3 length is 11 residues. The chain couples TRBV2 to TRBJ2-5, with D maybe TRBD2 (5 bases). The TCR originated in a human donor with chronic lymphocytic leukemia. This material consisted of PBMCs, taken at disease progression, from a patient treated with ibrutinib. DNA of the CDR3: TGTGCCAGCAGACTAGGGGAGACCCAGTACTTC. This translates into CASRLGETQYF.